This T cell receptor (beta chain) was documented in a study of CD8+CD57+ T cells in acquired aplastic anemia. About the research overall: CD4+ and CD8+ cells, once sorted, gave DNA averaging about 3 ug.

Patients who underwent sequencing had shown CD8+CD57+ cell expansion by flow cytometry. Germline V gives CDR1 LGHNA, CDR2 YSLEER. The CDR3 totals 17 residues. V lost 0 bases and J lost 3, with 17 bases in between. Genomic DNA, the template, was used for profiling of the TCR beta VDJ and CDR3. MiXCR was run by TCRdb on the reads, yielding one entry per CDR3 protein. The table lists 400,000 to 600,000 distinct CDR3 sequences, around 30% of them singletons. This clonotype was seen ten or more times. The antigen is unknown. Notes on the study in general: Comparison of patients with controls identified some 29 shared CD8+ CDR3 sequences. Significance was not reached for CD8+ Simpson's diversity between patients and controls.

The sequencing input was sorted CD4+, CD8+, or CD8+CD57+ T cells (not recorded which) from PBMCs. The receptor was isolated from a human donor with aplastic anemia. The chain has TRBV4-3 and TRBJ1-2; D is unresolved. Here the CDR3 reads CASSQEGGTLVYYGYTF. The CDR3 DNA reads TGCGCCAGCAGCCAAGAGGGAGGCACCCTTGTTTACTATGGCTACACCTTC.